This TCR beta chain was profiled in a study of blood T cell repertoires in COVID-19. On the study more broadly: The United States, Italy and Spain were the sources of the acute and convalescent COVID-19 samples. Sources were T cells, B-cell-depleted T cells, or PBMCs; the material itself was cDNA or gDNA.

The germline CDR1 and CDR2 sequences are MGHDK and SYGVNS. The CDR3 extends over 14 amino acids. The V end lost 4 bases, the J end lost 2 bases, and 8 bases lay between the germline ends. TCRdb's table, derived via immunoSEQ multiplex PCR, lists solely in-frame clones and lacks some. The table has some 200,000 clones, around three quarters seen once; the top ten hold roughly 6%. This chain joins TRBV25-1 and TRBJ2-2; no clear D. This receptor was taken from a woman aged 65 to 85 with acute or convalescent COVID-19. Sequencing was performed on peripheral blood. CDR3 nucleotides: TGTGCCAGCAGTGCCAGAACAAACACCGGGGAGCTGTTTTTT. Translating it yields CASSARTNTGELFF.